This TCR beta chain stems from a study of naive CD8 T cells in extremely preterm neonates. Deliveries were elective term cesareans at about 37-41 weeks, with no labor or membrane rupture. Live Annexin V-negative naive CD3+CD8+CD45RA+CCR7+ T cells were sorted. Regarding this clone: The target antigen is unknown.

General observations from the study: Preterm neonates shared more CDR3 nucleotide sequences (approximately 2.7%) than older groups. Preterm samples differed in productive template counts; sample size was small. Compared with older groups, preterm CDR3s were shorter, with fewer N additions and less trimming.

Assay: immunoSEQ multiplex PCR; the TCRdb copy retains only in-frame clones and omits some. This sample has 7,100 or so clones, with almost 98% found just once. CDR3 length: 12 amino acids. V was clipped by 3 bases and J by 7 bases, with 8 bases between them. Germline values: CDR1 SGDLS, CDR2 YYNGEE. Sequenced material: naive CD8+ T cells from cord blood. The J gene is TRBJ2-1, the V gene TRBV9, with D maybe TRBD2 (6 bases). This TCR derives from a newborn in good health. This CDR3 reads CASSGLANEQFF. CDR3 nucleotide sequence: TGTGCCAGCAGCGGGCTAGCGAATGAGCAGTTCTTC.